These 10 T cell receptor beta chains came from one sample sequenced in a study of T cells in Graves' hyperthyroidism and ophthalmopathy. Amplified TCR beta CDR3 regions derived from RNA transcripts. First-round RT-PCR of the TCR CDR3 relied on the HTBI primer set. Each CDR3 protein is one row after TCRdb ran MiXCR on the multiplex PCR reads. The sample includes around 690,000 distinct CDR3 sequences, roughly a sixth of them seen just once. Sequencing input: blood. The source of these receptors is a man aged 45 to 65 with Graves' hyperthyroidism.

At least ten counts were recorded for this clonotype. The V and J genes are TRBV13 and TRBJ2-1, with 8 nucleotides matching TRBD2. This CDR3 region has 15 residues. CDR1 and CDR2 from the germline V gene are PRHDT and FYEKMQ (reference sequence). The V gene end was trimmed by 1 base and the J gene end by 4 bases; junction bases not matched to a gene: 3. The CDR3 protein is CASSLDGRGYNEQFF. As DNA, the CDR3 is TGTGCCAGCAGCTTAGACGGGAGGGGATACAATGAGCAGTTCTTC. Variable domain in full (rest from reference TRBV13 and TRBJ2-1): AAGVIQSPRHLIKEKRETATLKCYPIPRHDTVYWYQQGPGQDPQFLISFYEKMQSDKGSIPDRFSAQQFSDYHSELNMSSLELGDSALYFCASSLDGRGYNEQFFGPGTRLTVL.

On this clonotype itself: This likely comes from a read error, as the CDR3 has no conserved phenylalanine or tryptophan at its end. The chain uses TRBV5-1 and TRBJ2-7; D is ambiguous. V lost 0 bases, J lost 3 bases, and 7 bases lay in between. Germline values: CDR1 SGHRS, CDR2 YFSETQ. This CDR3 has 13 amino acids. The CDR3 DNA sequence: TGCGCCAGCAGCTTGGGTGGAGTCTACGAGCAGTACTCC. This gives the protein CASSLGGVYEQYS.

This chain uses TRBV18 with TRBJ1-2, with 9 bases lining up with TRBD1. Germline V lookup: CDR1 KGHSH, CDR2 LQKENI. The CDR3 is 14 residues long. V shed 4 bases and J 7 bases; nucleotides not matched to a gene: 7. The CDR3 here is CASSLQQGAGGYTF. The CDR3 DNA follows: TGTGCCAGCTCACTACAACAGGGGGCTGGTGGCTACACCTTC. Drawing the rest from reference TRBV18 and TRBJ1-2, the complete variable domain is NAGVMQNPRHLVRRRGQEARLRCSPMKGHSHVYWYRQLPEEGLKFMVYLQKENIIDESGMPKERFSAEFPKEGPSILRIQQVVRGDSAAYFCASSLQQGAGGYTFGSGTRLTVV.

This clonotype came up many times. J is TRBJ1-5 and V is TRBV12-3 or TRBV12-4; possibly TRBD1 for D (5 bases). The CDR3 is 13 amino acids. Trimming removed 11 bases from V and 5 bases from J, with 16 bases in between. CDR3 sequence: CASRLQAHQPQHF. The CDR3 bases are TGTGCCTCCAGGTTACAGGCACATCAGCCCCAGCATTTT.

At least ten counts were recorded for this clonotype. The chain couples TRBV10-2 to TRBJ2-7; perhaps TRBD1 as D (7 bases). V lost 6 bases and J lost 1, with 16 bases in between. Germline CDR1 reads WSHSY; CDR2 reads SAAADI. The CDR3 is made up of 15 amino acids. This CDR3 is CASRGGTAMSYEQYF. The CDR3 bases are TGCGCCAGCAGAGGCGGGACAGCGATGTCCTACGAGCAGTACTTC.

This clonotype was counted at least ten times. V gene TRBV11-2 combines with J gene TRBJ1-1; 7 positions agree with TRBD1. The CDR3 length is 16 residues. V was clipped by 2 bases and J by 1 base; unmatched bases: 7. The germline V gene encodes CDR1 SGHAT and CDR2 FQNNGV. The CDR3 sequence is CASSLLLGQRNTEAFF. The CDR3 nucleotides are TGTGCCAGCAGCTTATTACTGGGACAGAGGAACACTGAAGCTTTCTTT.

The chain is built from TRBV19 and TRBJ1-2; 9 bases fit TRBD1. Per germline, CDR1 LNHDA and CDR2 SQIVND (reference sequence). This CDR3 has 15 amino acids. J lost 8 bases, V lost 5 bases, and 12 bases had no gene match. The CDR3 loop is CASSSDGGTGRGYTF. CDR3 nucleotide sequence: TGTGCCAGTAGTTCCGACGGGGGGACAGGGAGAGGCTACACCTTC.

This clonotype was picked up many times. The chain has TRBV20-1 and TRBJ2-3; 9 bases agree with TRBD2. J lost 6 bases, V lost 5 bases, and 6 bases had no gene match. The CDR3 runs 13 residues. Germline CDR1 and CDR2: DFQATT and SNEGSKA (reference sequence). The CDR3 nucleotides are TGCAGTGCTCCAGCGGGAGGTGGTGATACGCAGTATTTT. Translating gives CSAPAGGGDTQYF.

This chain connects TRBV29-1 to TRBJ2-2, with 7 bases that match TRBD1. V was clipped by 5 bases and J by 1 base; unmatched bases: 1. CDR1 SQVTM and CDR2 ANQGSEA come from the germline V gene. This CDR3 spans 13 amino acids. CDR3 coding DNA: TGCAGCGTTAGGACAGGGAACACCGGGGAGCTGTTTTTT. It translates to CSVRTGNTGELFF.

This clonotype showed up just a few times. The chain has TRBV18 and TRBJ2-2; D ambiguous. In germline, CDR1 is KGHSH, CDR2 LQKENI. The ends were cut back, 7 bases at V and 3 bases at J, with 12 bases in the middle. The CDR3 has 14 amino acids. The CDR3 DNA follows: TGTGCCAGCTTCCTGGCAGGATACACCGGGGAGCTGTTTTTT. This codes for CASFLAGYTGELFF. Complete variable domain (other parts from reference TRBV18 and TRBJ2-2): NAGVMQNPRHLVRRRGQEARLRCSPMKGHSHVYWYRQLPEEGLKFMVYLQKENIIDESGMPKERFSAEFPKEGPSILRIQQVVRGDSAAYFCASFLAGYTGELFFGEGSRLTVL.